This passage covers 25 T cell receptor beta chains from one sample sequenced in a study of identifying expanded T cells in peripheral blood. Produced via immunoSEQ multiplex PCR; TCRdb's table is partial and in-frame only. The sample has 84,000 or so clones, 70% to 90% seen once. Material for sequencing was blood. The receptors stem from a person aged 18-70 years in good health.

This clone was counted a single time. V usage is TRBV2 and J usage is TRBJ1-5; D call uncertain. CDR3 length equals 12 residues. The germline gives CDR1 SNHLY, CDR2 FYNNEI. Trimming cost V 2 bases and J 6 bases, with 5 bases left between them. CDR3 sequence reads: CASSEQVQPQHF. The CDR3 nucleotides are TGTGCCAGCAGTGAACAGGTTCAGCCCCAGCATTTT.

In regard to this clone: A read error may account for a junction end that differs from germline. The rearrangement links TRBV5-1 to TRBJ2-1, with D perhaps TRBD1 or TRBD2 (5 bases each). The CDR3 covers 17 residues. The germline CDR1 and CDR2 sequences are SGHRS and YFSETQ. The CDR3 loop reads CASSLGAGTNSYNEQFF. Here the CDR3 DNA reads TGCGCCAGCAGTTTGGGAGCCGGGACGAACTCCTACAATGAGCAGTTCTTC.

The chain carries TRBV11-3 and TRBJ1-1; TRBD1 aligns across 7 bases. The germline gives CDR1 SGHNT, CDR2 YENEEA. This CDR3 is 15 amino acids long. The V and J ends lost 5 bases and 1 base, in that order; junction bases with no gene match: 7. The CDR3 DNA is TGTGCCAGCAGCCTCCGGGGACAGACGAACACTGAAGCTTTCTTT. Its translation is CASSLRGQTNTEAFF.

This clone was seen a single time. This chain links TRBV21-1 with TRBJ1-1. TRBV21-1 is an annotated pseudogene. The length of the CDR3 is 18 residues. The CDR3 DNA sequence: TGTGCCAGCAGCAAAGTCTCGGCAGGGGAGGCAGAGAACACTGAAGCTTTCTTT. Translating gives CASSKVSAGEAENTEAFF.

This clone was counted a single time. The rearrangement links TRBV19 to TRBJ2-7; the D gene is possibly TRBD2 (6 bases). The CDR3 covers 15 residues. V was trimmed by 2 bases and J by 2 bases, leaving 13 bases between them. Per germline, CDR1 LNHDA and CDR2 SQIVND (reference sequence). The CDR3 coding sequence is TGTGCCAGTAGTATATCTGGTAGCGGACCCTACGAGCAGTACTTC. It specifies CASSISGSGPYEQYF.

DNA of the CDR3: TGCGCCAGCAGCCATCCCGGAGGGGGGAATGAGCAGTTCTTC. This codes for CASSHPGGGNEQFF. V is TRBV4-1 and J is TRBJ2-1; D may correspond to TRBD1 or TRBD2 (6 bases each). The germline CDR1 and CDR2 sequences are MGHRA and YSYEKL. Trimming took 3 bases from V and 7 from J, leaving 13 bases between them. The CDR3 is 14 amino acids.

The chain recombines TRBV5-1 with TRBJ2-2, with D perhaps matching TRBD1 (6 bases). This CDR3 contains 14 residues. Trimming stripped 0 bases from V and 7 bases from J, with 10 bases between. Germline V gives CDR1 SGHRS, CDR2 YFSETQ. The CDR3 loop reads CASSLGGPNGELFF. Written as DNA, the CDR3 is TGCGCCAGCAGCTTGGGGGGGCCAAACGGGGAGCTGTTTTTT.

V gene TRBV6-1 combines with J gene TRBJ1-1; 7 nucleotides match TRBD1. Germline V gene lookup returns CDR1 MNHNS and CDR2 SASEGT. V lost 4 bases and J lost 1; bases outside the gene matches: 3. The CDR3 length is 14 residues. Here the CDR3 reads CASSGGQRNTEAFF. As DNA, the CDR3 is TGTGCCAGCAGTGGGGGACAGCGGAACACTGAAGCTTTCTTT.

V and J are TRBV29-1 and TRBJ2-3; no clear D. The CDR3 has 11 residues. Germline assignment: CDR1 SQVTM and CDR2 ANQGSEA. The CDR3 loop is CSWASTDTQYF. CDR3 nucleotides: TGCAGTTGGGCGAGCACAGATACGCAGTATTTT.

The genes are TRBV4-3 and TRBJ1-4; D remains ambiguous. Germline V gives CDR1 LGHNA, CDR2 YSLEER. Trimming removed 0 bases from V and 4 bases from J, with 9 bases in between. CDR3 size: 15 residues. The CDR3 spells CASSQDRRNNEKLFF. CDR3 DNA sequence: TGCGCCAGCAGCCAAGATCGGAGAAATAATGAAAAACTGTTTTTT.

The CDR3 nucleotides read TGTGCCAGCAGTTTACAGGGAGGGGCAACTAATGAAAAACTGTTTTTT. This translates into CASSLQGGATNEKLFF. The V call is TRBV27, the J call TRBJ1-4; TRBD1 is a possible D gene (5 bases). This CDR3 region has 16 residues. Between the trimmed V and J ends, which lost 2 bases and 0 bases, there was a span of 10 bases. CDR1 is MNHEY and CDR2 is SMNVEV in the germline V gene (reference sequence).

The gene calls are TRBV9 and TRBJ2-7; D is tentatively TRBD1 or TRBD2 (5 bases each). The CDR3 is 15 residues long. V was pared by 3 bases and J by 4 bases, with 17 bases between. CDR1 is SGDLS and CDR2 is YYNGEE in the germline V gene. The CDR3 DNA sequence: TGTGCCAGCAGCGCGGGGAGTCGGGGCCGTTACGAGCAGTACTTC. Translation gives CASSAGSRGRYEQYF.

This chain uses TRBV7-9 with TRBJ2-6; TRBD1 matches 8 bases. Germline CDR1 is SEHNR and CDR2 is FQNEAQ (reference sequence). The CDR3 covers 19 residues. Germline trimming cut 5 bases from V and 0 bases from J; bases unmatched to any gene: 12. The CDR3 sequence is CASSPGGTRAFSGANVLTF. DNA of the CDR3: TGTGCCAGCAGCCCAGGGGGCACTAGAGCCTTCTCTGGGGCCAACGTCCTGACTTTC.

The CDR3 nucleotides are TGTGCCAGCAGGGAGGACAGATCCGCTTCACCCCTCCACTTT. This translates into CASREDRSASPLHF. This sequence joins TRBV27 and TRBJ1-6; TRBD1 is a possible D gene (6 bases). Trimming removed 6 bases at V and 9 bases at J, with 15 bases between. CDR3 length: 14 residues. The germline gives CDR1 MNHEY, CDR2 SMNVEV (reference sequence).

Here the CDR3 DNA reads TGCAGCGTCGAGGAGGATGACATCTCTGGAAACACCATATATTTT. Protein sequence: CSVEEDDISGNTIYF. The chain joins TRBV29-1 to TRBJ1-3; D is ambiguous. The CDR3 is 15 amino acids. The germline CDR1 and CDR2 sequences are SQVTM and ANQGSEA. Trimming pared 6 bases from V and 0 bases from J, leaving 15 bases between.

The rearrangement uses TRBV5-1 and TRBJ1-1; 8 nucleotides agree with TRBD1. Germline V lookup: CDR1 SGHRS, CDR2 YFSETQ. The CDR3 has 15 amino acids. V lost 4 bases to trimming and J lost 1 base; unmatched junction nucleotides: 6. Here the CDR3 DNA reads TGCGCCAGCAGCACAGACAGGGGTGGGAACACTGAAGCTTTCTTT. Translated, it gives CASSTDRGGNTEAFF.

V and J are TRBV4-3 and TRBJ2-6; tentative D call: TRBD1 (6 bases). Trimming shortened V by 4 bases and J by 0 bases, and 19 bases separated the two germline ends. There are 19 residues in the CDR3. CDR1 and CDR2 from the germline V gene are LGHNA and YSLEER. The CDR3 is CASSLLPPDRGSGANVLTF. Here the CDR3 DNA reads TGCGCCAGCAGCCTCCTGCCCCCGGACAGAGGCTCTGGGGCCAACGTCCTGACTTTC.

This rearrangement joins TRBV7-6 to TRBJ2-7; 9 bases are shared with TRBD2. Germline values: CDR1 SGHVS, CDR2 FNYEAQ. V trimming: 1 base; J trimming: 2 bases; junction bases outside the gene matches: 9. The CDR3 extends over 17 amino acids. CDR3 protein: CASSLGPFGGRAYEQYF. The CDR3 bases are TGTGCCAGCAGCTTAGGGCCATTTGGCGGGAGGGCCTACGAGCAGTACTTC.

This chain joins TRBV28 and TRBJ1-2; 7 bases match TRBD1. This CDR3 comprises 12 residues. Germline loops: CDR1 MDHEN, CDR2 SYDVKM. V gave up 10 bases and J gave up 0 bases; unmatched junction bases: 2. CDR3 DNA: TGTGCCATACAGGGGACTAACTATGGCTACACCTTC. Translating gives CAIQGTNYGYTF.

V gene TRBV7-2 combines with J gene TRBJ2-1, with TRBD2 as a possible D gene (6 bases). Germline CDR1 reads SGHTA; CDR2 reads FQGNSA. Trimming left V 6 bases short and J 0 bases short, with 15 bases between. The CDR3 spans 16 residues. The CDR3 region has the DNA TGTGCCAGCAGGCCTCCGGGACTTTCCTCCTACAATGAGCAGTTCTTC. Protein sequence: CASRPPGLSSYNEQFF.

As concerns this clone: The junction departs from the called germline gene at one end, perhaps through a read error. CDR3 nucleotide sequence: TGCAGTGCTAGAGGCACAGGGTCTCAATCCTTC. Translation: CSARGTGSQSF. The rearrangement links TRBV20-1 to TRBJ1-2, with TRBD1 as a possible D gene (6 bases). The CDR3 has 11 residues. Germline V lookup: CDR1 DFQATT, CDR2 SNEGSKA (reference sequence).

The V and J genes are TRBV13 and TRBJ2-2; unclear D gene. This CDR3 contains 13 residues. The V gene lost 0 bases and the J gene lost 5 bases, with 4 bases spanning the gap. The germline gives CDR1 PRHDT, CDR2 FYEKMQ (reference sequence). This chain's CDR3 is CASSLGGTGELFF. The CDR3 region has the DNA TGTGCCAGCAGCTTAGGTGGGACCGGGGAGCTGTTTTTT.

As concerns this clone: Its ends do not fully match the called genes, so a read error is possible. The chain is built from TRBV27 and TRBJ1-2; 8 bases match TRBD1. Looked up from germline, CDR1 is MNHEY and CDR2 is SMNVEV (reference sequence). The CDR3 loop spans 14 amino acids. The CDR3 region is CASRRTGIYYGDTF. In nucleotides, the CDR3 is TGTGCCAGCAGAAGGACAGGGATCTACTATGGCGACACCTTC.

This clone was counted once. The chain joins TRBV30 to TRBJ1-2; possibly TRBD1 for D (5 bases). Germline CDR1 GTSNPN, CDR2 SVGIG (reference sequence). V lost 4 bases to trimming and J lost 4 bases, with 13 bases between them. CDR3 length: 13 residues. The CDR3 sequence is CAWTGRMLYGYTF. As DNA, the CDR3 is TGTGCCTGGACGGGGCGGATGCTCTATGGCTACACCTTC.

This clone was picked up a small number of times. The rearrangement links TRBV6-5 to TRBJ1-5; D is unresolved. Germline assignment: CDR1 MNHEY and CDR2 SVGAGI. V was pared by 1 base and J by 7 bases, with 8 bases between. CDR3 length: 13 residues. CDR3: CASSYLPAQPQHF. DNA of the CDR3: TGTGCCAGCAGTTACTTGCCAGCGCAGCCCCAGCATTTT.